This is a list of T cell receptor beta chains from one sample in a study of CD8 T cells in ankylosing spondylitis. MiXCR, run by TCRdb on the 5' RACE reads, gives a single entry per CDR3 protein. The sample includes about 130,000 distinct CDR3 sequences, roughly 13% of them seen just once. Specimen: blood, either unsorted or a sorted T cell fraction (not recorded which). The receptors stem from a female donor with ankylosing spondylitis or in good health (not recorded which). The CDR3 runs from the conserved cysteine through the conserved F or W. A D gene is named only where the DNA matches it firmly. Only some rows state a clone size, as once, few, many or a class for expanded clones.

>TRBV28|TRBJ1-1|many|-
TGTGCCAGCAGTCAAGCACTGGACACTGAAGCTTTCTTT
CASSQALDTEAFF
>TRBV18|TRBJ2-7|-|-
TGTGCCAGCTCACCATTGGGGGAGAAGGTCTCCTACGAGCAGTACTTC
CASSPLGEKVSYEQYF
>TRBV7-9|TRBJ1-2|-|TRBD1
TGTGCCAGCAGTTCCAGCGACAGGGTCTATGGCTACACCTTC
CASSSSDRVYGYTF
>TRBV12-3/TRBV12-4|TRBJ1-5|few|-
TGTGCCAGCAGTTTCGCGGGGTATCAGCCCCAGCATTTT
CASSFAGYQPQHF
>TRBV9|TRBJ2-7|many|-
TGTGCCAGCAGCGTAGGAGAACTAGTATTCTCCGGAGAGCAGTACTTC
CASSVGELVFSGEQYF
>TRBV15|TRBJ1-6|many|-
TGTGCCACCAGCATGCGTAGAGATATCTATTCACCCCTCCACTTT
CATSMRRDIYSPLHF
>TRBV5-1|TRBJ2-1|many|-
TGCGCCAGCAGCCTCAATAGCGACTGGGTCTTC
CASSLNSDWVF
>TRBV28|TRBJ1-5|many|-
TGTGCCAGCAGTACCCAGGGAGTTAATCAGCCCCAGCATTTT
CASSTQGVNQPQHF
>TRBV5-1|TRBJ2-7|many|TRBD2
TGCGCCAGCAGCCCGGGACTAGCGGACAGACTATCCTACGAGCAGTACTTC
CASSPGLADRLSYEQYF
>TRBV7-9|TRBJ2-3|many|-
TGTGCCAGCAGCTCGACTCCCCCAGATACGCAGTATTTT
CASSSTPPDTQYF
>TRBV27|TRBJ1-1|-|TRBD1
TGTGCCAGCAGTTTACAGGGGGTGGCCGCTGAAGCTTTCTTT
CASSLQGVAAEAFF
>TRBV5-1|TRBJ1-5|few|-
TGCGCCAGCAGCTTGGCCTTGGATCAGCCCCAGCATTTT
CASSLALDQPQHF
>TRBV12-3/TRBV12-4|TRBJ2-2|many|-
TGTGCCAGCACCCTTTACCGGGTGAACACCGGGGAGCTGTTTTTT
CASTLYRVNTGELFF
>TRBV28|TRBJ2-4|few|-
TGTGCCAGCAGTGCTGCGGGCGCGTCTGACATTCAGTACTTC
CASSAAGASDIQYF
>TRBV18|TRBJ2-1|once|TRBD2
TGTGCCAGCTCACCTCTTCAAGAGGGAGGGTTTGAGCAGTTCTTC
CASSPLQEGGFEQFF
>TRBV5-1|TRBJ2-1|few|-
TGCGCCAGCAGCTTGTTGGAGGGCTACAATGAGCAGTTCTTC
CASSLLEGYNEQFF
>TRBV7-9|TRBJ2-7|-|-
TGTGCCAGCAGCATCCCCACCGAGCAGTACTTC
CASSIPTEQYF
>TRBV29-1|TRBJ1-2|few|-
TGCAGCGTTGAAGGCCAGGGTTATGGCTACACCTTC
CSVEGQGYGYTF
>TRBV29-1|TRBJ2-1|many|-
TGCAGCGCCGGAGACCGAACCCAAGCAAATGAGCAGTTCTTC
CSAGDRTQANEQFF
>TRBV20-1|TRBJ2-7|many|-
TGCAGTGCAACGACAGGTTCCTACGAGCAGTACTTC
CSATTGSYEQYF
>TRBV12-3/TRBV12-4|TRBJ1-5|many|-
TGTGCCAGCAGTTTTGGGGGTTCGATGCAGCCCCAGCATTTT
CASSFGGSMQPQHF
>TRBV10-3|TRBJ2-3|many|TRBD2
TGTGCCATCAGTGATAAAGGGTCTAGCGGGACCACAGATACGCAGTATTTT
CAISDKGSSGTTDTQYF
>TRBV7-2|TRBJ2-1|many|TRBD1
TGTGCCAGCAGCTTAGACAGGGGCGCCTACAATGAGCAGTTCTTC
CASSLDRGAYNEQFF
>TRBV6-8|TRBJ2-7|-|TRBD2
TGTGCCACCCCGGGACGGGAGGGTGGCAACGAGCAGTACTTC
CATPGREGGNEQYF
>TRBV10-3|TRBJ1-2|many|-
TGTGCCATCAGTGACGGGCCGGTCTATGGCTACACCTTC
CAISDGPVYGYTF
>TRBV19|TRBJ1-6|-|-
TGTGCCAGTAGTATCACCCACGGGGATAATTCACCCCTCCACTTT
CASSITHGDNSPLHF
>TRBV12-3/TRBV12-4|TRBJ2-7|many|-
TGTGCCAGCAGTTTCTCAAATGGGAGGTACGAGCAGTACTTC
CASSFSNGRYEQYF
>TRBV5-1|TRBJ2-7|few|-
TGCGCCAGCAGCCGGACTTCTAGCTCCTACGAGCAGTACTTC
CASSRTSSSYEQYF
>TRBV30|TRBJ2-1|few|-
TGTGCCTGGAGTGGCTACAATGAGCAGTTCTTC
CAWSGYNEQFF
>TRBV7-6|TRBJ2-1|few|TRBD2
TGTGCCAGCAGCTCCTCGGGTAGCGGGAGGGGAAATGAGCAGTTCTTC
CASSSSGSGRGNEQFF
>TRBV25-1|TRBJ2-7|many|-
TGTGCCAGCAGTGACACTACAGGGTTCGAGCAGTACTTC
CASSDTTGFEQYF
>TRBV19|TRBJ2-1|few|TRBD1
TGTGCCAGTAGCGGCGGGACAGGGGGTTTCTCCTACAATGAGCAGTTCTTC
CASSGGTGGFSYNEQFF
>TRBV6-5|TRBJ2-5|-|-
TGTGCCAGCAGTTACGGACGGAAGGAGACCCAGTACTTC
CASSYGRKETQYF
>TRBV29-1|TRBJ2-5|-|-
TGCAGCGTTGTAGGAGGTCAAGAGACCCAGTACTTC
CSVVGGQETQYF
>TRBV6-6|TRBJ2-1|few|-
TGTGCCAGCAGCATGGGCTCTTTTAATGAGCAGTTCTTC
CASSMGSFNEQFF
>TRBV20-1|TRBJ1-6|many|TRBD1
TGCAGTGCTAGAGCGGAGGACAGGGCAAATTCACCCCTCCACTTT
CSARAEDRANSPLHF
>TRBV12-5|TRBJ2-2|few|-
TGTGCTAGTGGTGACTTACACGGGGAGCTGTTTTTT
CASGDLHGELFF
>TRBV6-2/TRBV6-3|TRBJ2-7|-|TRBD2
TGTGCCAGCAGTCAAAAACTAGCGGGCCTCTACGAGCAGTACTTC
CASSQKLAGLYEQYF
>TRBV12-3/TRBV12-4|TRBJ2-5|many|TRBD1
TGTGCCAGCAGCTTCGGACAGGGAGGACCGGAGACCCAGTACTTC
CASSFGQGGPETQYF
>TRBV24-1|TRBJ2-2|many|-
TGTGCCACCAGTGACACAGGGAAGGCCGGGGAGCTGTTTTTT
CATSDTGKAGELFF
>TRBV4-1|TRBJ2-3|many|-
TGCGCCAGCAGCCAAGTGTGGCACAACACAGATACGCAGTATTTT
CASSQVWHNTDTQYF
>TRBV5-1|TRBJ2-7|few|-
TGCGCCAGCAGCCCCAGGCAGGGTTACGAGCAGTACTTC
CASSPRQGYEQYF
>TRBV29-1|TRBJ2-3|many|TRBD2
TGCAGCGTTGGACTAGCGGGGACCGGAGATACGCAGTATTTT
CSVGLAGTGDTQYF
>TRBV27|TRBJ2-7|-|TRBD2
TGTGCCAGCAGTTTGACTAGCGGGAGGACCCGAACCTACGAGCAGTACTTC
CASSLTSGRTRTYEQYF
>TRBV27|TRBJ2-7|-|TRBD2
TGTGCCAGCAGCCAATTTAGCGGGAGGGCCTACGAGCAGTACTTC
CASSQFSGRAYEQYF
>TRBV6-4|TRBJ2-1|-|-
TGTGCCAGCACCTTGGGGGGAGTCGGGTACAATGAGCAGTTCTTC
CASTLGGVGYNEQFF
>TRBV5-1|TRBJ2-5|-|TRBD2
TGCGCCAGCAGCTTGGGAGCGGGAGAAGAGACCCAGTACTTC
CASSLGAGEETQYF
>TRBV6-2/TRBV6-3|TRBJ2-3|-|TRBD2
TGTGCCAGCTCTCGGACTAGGACAGATACGCAGTATTTT
CASSRTRTDTQYF
>TRBV7-6|TRBJ2-3|-|TRBD1
TGTGCCAGCAGCTTAGCGGATGTGTGGGACAGGCGCCCCACAGATACGCAGTATTTT
CASSLADVWDRRPTDTQYF
>TRBV10-3|TRBJ2-7|few|-
TGTGCCATCAGCCACGGTGGGCAGGGCCCCTACGAGCAGTACTTC
CAISHGGQGPYEQYF